The rows below give T cell receptor beta chains drawn from one sample of a study of T-cell reconstitution after alpha-beta-depleted transplantation in children. MiXCR, run by TCRdb on the PCR reads, gives a single entry per CDR3 protein. The data show 600,000 to 700,000 distinct CDR3 sequences, with approximately 16% seen just once and 1.1% held by the top ten. The material sequenced was PBMCs from the stem cell graft donor, taken from the stem cell graft. The receptors stem from a human donor who donated a stem cell graft to a child with acute myeloid leukemia. CDR3s leave out the opening cysteine and the closing phenylalanine or tryptophan. Fields, in order: J gene, D gene, V gene, CDR3 protein. D genes are given only for firm matches.

>TRBJ2-5|TRBD1|TRBV10-3
AISATGGETQY
>TRBJ2-1|TRBD2|TRBV29-1
SSGGDTYNEQF
>TRBJ2-1|-|TRBV7-9
ASSFIPGDYNEQF
>TRBJ2-3|TRBD2|TRBV7-2
ASSFHSGGSDTQY
>TRBJ2-1|TRBD2|TRBV20-1
SARDHGTSPYNEQF
>TRBJ1-1|-|TRBV20-1
SARDRAVNTEAF
>TRBJ1-2|-|TRBV9
ASSGETGNYGYT
>TRBJ1-5|-|TRBV5-5
ASSLEDQPQH
>TRBJ1-2|-|TRBV20-1
SAQLLTGYNYGYT
>TRBJ2-1|TRBD1|TRBV11-1
ASSLKDRGNNEQF
>TRBJ2-4|TRBD1|TRBV7-3
ASSLRGQDNIQY
>TRBJ2-6|-|TRBV18
ASSPLGTPSSGANVLT
>TRBJ2-5|-|TRBV12-3/TRBV12-4
ASSPLGTLDGKPEETQY
>TRBJ1-5|-|TRBV20-1
SASRLRGEGNQPQH
>TRBJ1-3|TRBD1|TRBV10-3
AISWTGTGIGNTIY
>TRBJ2-5|-|TRBV25-1
ASSEWRLWGSGETQY
>TRBJ2-5|-|TRBV3-1
ASTPGKDGEETQY
>TRBJ1-1|TRBD1|TRBV7-9
ASSLGYAGGTEAF
>TRBJ2-2|-|TRBV7-9
ASSLRLLELF
>TRBJ1-4|-|TRBV7-9
ASSRVATNEKLF
>TRBJ1-1|-|TRBV30
ALWDTEAF
>TRBJ2-1|TRBD1|TRBV14
ASSQRDRVGYNEQS
>TRBJ2-1|TRBD1|TRBV7-2
ASSLVARLYGTGDNEQF
>TRBJ2-7|-|TRBV10-3
AISTGSWDEQY
>TRBJ2-1|-|TRBV5-1
ASSYSGPGPNEQF